One sample yielded the 8 T cell receptor beta chains listed below, sequenced in a study of blood T cell repertoires in COVID-19. Sequencing used immunoSEQ multiplex PCR; TCRdb keeps in-frame clones, though not all of them. Among about 110,000 clones listed, 65% to 85% were seen once. Sequenced material: peripheral blood. These receptors all stem from a woman between 65 and 79 years old with acute or convalescent COVID-19.

This chain links TRBV3-1 (or the pseudogene TRBV3-2) with TRBJ1-5, with TRBD1 matching over 8 bases. Germline assignment: CDR1 LGHDT and CDR2 YNNKEL (reference sequence). V trimming: 4 bases; J trimming: 7 bases; junction bases outside the gene matches: 3. The CDR3 is 13 residues long. The CDR3 DNA is TGTGCCAGCAGCCTCGGGGACAGGCAGCCCCAGCATTTT. This gives the protein CASSLGDRQPQHF.

The table lists this clone with a few counts. The chain links TRBV5-6 to TRBJ2-7, with 7 positions matching TRBD2. The CDR3 length is 15 residues. CDR1 is SGHDT, CDR2 YYEEEE, per germline. The V gene end was trimmed by 2 bases and the J gene end by 7 bases; junction bases not matched to a gene: 12. DNA of the CDR3: TGTGCCAGCAGCTTCAGGAGCGGGAAGGTTAGGGAGCAGTACTTC. It codes for CASSFRSGKVREQYF. The variable domain in full, with the rest retrieved from reference TRBV5-6 and TRBJ2-7, is DAGVTQSPTHLIKTRGQQVTLRCSPKSGHDTVSWYQQALGQGPQFIFQYYEEEERQRGNFPDRFSGHQFPNYSSELNVNALLLGDSALYLCASSFRSGKVREQYFGPGTRLTVT.

The CDR3 bases are TGTGCCAGCAGAAAGACAGATTCTTATGGCTACACCTTC. Its translation: CASRKTDSYGYTF. This chain links TRBV12-3 or TRBV12-4 with TRBJ1-2, with a weak D call TRBD1 (5 bases). This CDR3 has 13 amino acids. Deletions cut 6 bases from V and 5 bases from J, with 13 bases between.

The gene calls are TRBV10-3 and TRBJ2-1, with D maybe TRBD2 (6 bases). This CDR3 region has 13 residues. Germline V gene sequence: CDR1 ENHRY, CDR2 SYGVKD. V dropped 5 bases and J dropped 9 bases, with 14 bases sitting between them. Here the CDR3 reads CAISPRETGEQFF. The CDR3 coding sequence is TGTGCCATCAGTCCCCGGGAGACGGGTGAGCAGTTCTTC.

The chain combines TRBV12-3 or TRBV12-4 with TRBJ1-1; D might be TRBD1 (6 bases). The CDR3 covers 13 residues. V was shortened by 6 bases and J by 5 bases, with 13 bases between the two germline ends. The CDR3: CASRPTGGTEAFF. As DNA, the CDR3 is TGTGCCAGCAGACCGACAGGAGGAACTGAAGCTTTCTTT.

The J gene is TRBJ2-1, the V gene TRBV5-4; possibly TRBD1 for D (5 bases). The CDR3 spans 11 residues. Germline-derived CDR1 and CDR2 are SGHNT and YYREEE (reference sequence). Between the trimmed V and J ends, which lost 0 bases and 16 bases, there was a span of 11 bases. The CDR3 region is CASSLGGLVFF. The CDR3 DNA is TGTGCCAGCAGCTTGGGGGGCCTGGTCTTCTTC.

V usage is TRBV6-6 and J usage is TRBJ1-5, with 7 bases that match TRBD1. V shed 5 bases, J shed 7 bases, and the junction held 8 bases outside the gene matches. The CDR3 is 14 residues long. Germline V lookup: CDR1 MNHNY, CDR2 SVGAGI (reference sequence). Here the CDR3 reads CASSAQGSPQPQHF. CDR3 DNA sequence: TGTGCCAGCAGTGCACAGGGGTCGCCCCAGCCCCAGCATTTT.

V and J are TRBV2 and TRBJ2-1, with TRBD2 matching 10 bases. CDR3 size: 16 residues. V shed 4 bases and J 4 bases; nucleotides not matched to a gene: 7. Looked up from germline, CDR1 is SNHLY and CDR2 is FYNNEI. CDR3 residues: CASSASGAGGYNEQFF. CDR3 sequence (DNA): TGTGCCAGCAGTGCCAGCGGAGCGGGAGGGTACAATGAGCAGTTCTTC.